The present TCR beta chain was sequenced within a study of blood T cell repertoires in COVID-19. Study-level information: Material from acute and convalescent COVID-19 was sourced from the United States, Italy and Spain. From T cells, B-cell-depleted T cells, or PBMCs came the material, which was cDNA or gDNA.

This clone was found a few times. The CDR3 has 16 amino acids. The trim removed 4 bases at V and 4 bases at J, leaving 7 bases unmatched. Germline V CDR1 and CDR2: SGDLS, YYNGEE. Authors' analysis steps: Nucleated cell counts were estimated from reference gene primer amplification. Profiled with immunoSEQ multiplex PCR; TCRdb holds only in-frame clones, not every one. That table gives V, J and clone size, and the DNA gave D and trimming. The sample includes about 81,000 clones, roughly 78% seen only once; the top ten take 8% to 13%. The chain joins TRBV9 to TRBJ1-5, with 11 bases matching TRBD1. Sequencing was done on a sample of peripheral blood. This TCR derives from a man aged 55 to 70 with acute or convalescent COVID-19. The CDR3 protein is CASSSGQGASNQPQHF. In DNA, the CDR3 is TGTGCCAGCAGCTCCGGACAGGGGGCGTCGAATCAGCCCCAGCATTTT.